The 20 T cell receptor beta chains given below trace back to one sample, sequenced in a study of OX40 agonist ivuxolimab in advanced cancers. Profiling relied on immunoSEQ multiplex PCR, and the TCRdb table lists in-frame clones only, not all of them. The sample lists 77,000 or so clones; 85% were seen once. The sample was CD4+ or CD8+ T cells sorted from blood, taken in a trial of the OX40 agonist ivuxolimab. The receptor set was obtained from an adult with an advanced solid tumor such as melanoma, head and neck, liver or kidney cancer.

The chain combines TRBV2 with TRBJ2-3; 9 nucleotides line up with TRBD2. The trim removed 2 bases at V and 4 bases at J, leaving 13 bases unmatched. The CDR3 contains 18 residues. In germline, CDR1 is SNHLY, CDR2 FYNNEI. CDR3 in DNA: TGTGCCAGCAGTGAACAATCGATGACTAGCGGTAGGTCAGATACGCAGTATTTT. Protein sequence: CASSEQSMTSGRSDTQYF.

V is TRBV19 and J is TRBJ1-1, with 9 bases fitting TRBD1. V was clipped by 5 bases and J by 5 bases; unmatched bases: 6. Germline CDR1 LNHDA, CDR2 SQIVND (reference sequence). This CDR3 contains 14 residues. CDR3: CASSFNRGRTEAFF. CDR3 nucleotides: TGTGCCAGTAGTTTCAACAGGGGGCGGACTGAAGCTTTCTTT.

CDR3 region: CASSRRAPNEQFF. CDR3 DNA: TGTGCCAGCAGCCGGAGGGCCCCCAATGAGCAGTTCTTC. V gene TRBV6-5 combines with J gene TRBJ2-1, with D possibly TRBD2 on 6 matching bases. The CDR3 is 13 amino acids. Looked up from germline, CDR1 is MNHEY and CDR2 is SVGAGI. The V end was cut by 6 bases, the J end by 6 bases, with 12 bases between.

The V and J genes are TRBV19 and TRBJ2-1; TRBD1 matches at 8 bases. The CDR3 loop spans 15 amino acids. Germline loops: CDR1 LNHDA, CDR2 SQIVND (reference sequence). Trimming cost V 3 bases and J 3 bases; bases outside gene matches: 4. The CDR3 nucleotides read TGTGCCAGTAGTATTAGTGGACAGGGCTACAATGAGCAGTTCTTC. Encoded protein: CASSISGQGYNEQFF.

The V call is TRBV27, the J call TRBJ2-2; 10 bases are shared with TRBD1. This CDR3 region has 16 residues. After removal of 9 bases from V and 6 bases from J, the junction contained 13 bases not matched to a gene. Germline CDR1 and CDR2: MNHEY and SMNVEV (reference sequence). The CDR3 region is CASLSLGQGLAGELFF. The CDR3 DNA reads as TGTGCCAGTCTATCCCTGGGACAGGGGTTGGCCGGGGAGCTGTTTTTT.

The chain's CDR3 is CASRRGQGTNSPLHF. As DNA, the CDR3 is TGTGCCAGCAGACGCGGACAGGGGACGAATTCACCCCTCCACTTT. V and J are TRBV6-6 and TRBJ1-6, with 9 bases aligning to TRBD1. This CDR3 is 15 amino acids long. V lost 6 bases, J lost 7 bases, and 7 bases stayed unmatched. Germline V gene data show CDR1 as MNHNY and CDR2 as SVGAGI (reference sequence).

This clone was detected once. The chain combines TRBV6-6 with TRBJ1-6; D gene uncertain. V was cut by 10 bases and J by 5 bases, with 18 bases left in between. The CDR3 has 15 residues. The germline CDR1 and CDR2 sequences are MNHNY and SVGAGI (reference sequence). The DNA for the CDR3 is TGTGCCACCCGGGAGGCGCTCGGTGATAATTCACCCCTCCACTTT. This gives the protein CATREALGDNSPLHF.

The gene calls are TRBV6-5 and TRBJ1-1; D gene ambiguous. Germline V lookup: CDR1 MNHEY, CDR2 SVGAGI. The CDR3 is made up of 13 amino acids. V was cut by 2 bases and J by 1 base, with 5 bases left in between. The DNA for the CDR3 is TGTGCCAGCAGTTACGGCAGGAACACTGAAGCTTTCTTT. Amino acids: CASSYGRNTEAFF.

The CDR3 region is CASSLSGGSRAGKGEKLFF. DNA of the CDR3: TGTGCCAGCAGTTTATCGGGCGGGAGTCGGGCAGGGAAAGGAGAAAAACTGTTTTTT. J is TRBJ1-4 and V is TRBV27, with D perhaps matching TRBD1 (5 bases). This CDR3 is built from 19 residues. Germline lookup yields CDR1 MNHEY and CDR2 SMNVEV (reference sequence). Trimming took off 0 bases at V and 8 bases at J, with 25 bases between the two ends.

The table lists this clone with a few counts. The chain couples TRBV28 to TRBJ1-4; 7 bases align to TRBD1. CDR3 size: 17 residues. The V segment lost 5 bases and the J segment 14 bases; nucleotides outside the gene matches: 23. Germline V gene lookup returns CDR1 MDHEN and CDR2 SYDVKM. CDR3 sequence: CASSPSGTANFRKTLFF. The CDR3 nucleotides are TGTGCCAGCAGTCCCTCTGGGACAGCCAACTTTAGGAAAACTCTGTTTTTT.

Only one count was recorded for this clone. The J gene is TRBJ2-2, the V gene TRBV5-1, with 8 bases that match TRBD2. Trimming cost V 4 bases and J 1 base; bases outside gene matches: 15. Looked up from germline, CDR1 is SGHRS and CDR2 is YFSETQ. The CDR3 extends over 19 amino acids. CDR3 sequence: CASSPPFGSGALNTGELFF. CDR3 coding DNA: TGCGCCAGCAGCCCCCCATTCGGTAGCGGGGCCTTGAACACCGGGGAGCTGTTTTTT.

CDR3 sequence reads: CASSLTGQAYTEAFF. CDR3 in DNA: TGCGCCAGCAGCTTGACCGGGCAGGCTTACACTGAAGCTTTCTTT. The J gene is TRBJ1-1, the V gene TRBV5-1; D unclear. CDR3 length equals 15 residues. Trimming left V 1 base short and J 3 bases short, with 13 bases between. Germline values: CDR1 SGHRS, CDR2 YFSETQ.

This clone has ten or more counts. The rearrangement links TRBV7-8 to TRBJ1-2; D call uncertain. The CDR3 runs 13 residues. V lost 2 bases and J 2 bases, leaving 6 bases between the germline ends. CDR1 and CDR2 from the germline V gene are SGHVS and FQNEAQ. CDR3 bases: TGTGCCAGCAGCTTACCAGAGAACTATGGCTACACCTTC. The encoded protein is CASSLPENYGYTF.

J is TRBJ1-1 and V is TRBV19; D possibly corresponds to TRBD1 (5 bases). V lost 7 bases and J lost 11, with 20 bases in between. CDR3 length equals 13 residues. Germline V CDR1 and CDR2: LNHDA, SQIVND (reference sequence). The CDR3 loop is CASTQNRGREAFF. CDR3 nucleotides: TGTGCCAGTACCCAAAATAGGGGCAGGGAGGCTTTCTTT.

The chain is built from TRBV4-2 and TRBJ1-1, with D possibly TRBD1 on 6 matching bases. The ends were cut back, 4 bases at V and 4 bases at J, with 10 bases in the middle. The CDR3 runs to 13 residues. Per germline, CDR1 LGHNA and CDR2 YNFKEQ. CDR3 bases: TGTGCCAGCAGCCCAACAGGGCGCACTGAAGCTTTCTTT. This translates into CASSPTGRTEAFF.

By share of the sample, this clone is medium-sized. The DNA of the CDR3 is TGCGCCAGCAGCGCCTTGCAAGGAAACACCATATATTTT. Protein sequence: CASSALQGNTIYF. V usage is TRBV5-1 and J usage is TRBJ1-3; D is ambiguous. The CDR3 runs to 13 residues. Trimming left V 4 bases short and J 4 bases short, with 9 bases between. In germline, CDR1 is SGHRS, CDR2 YFSETQ.

As for this clone: The sample has other DNA sequences that encode this CDR3 too. The chain links TRBV20-1 to TRBJ2-7; D is unresolved. Germline-derived CDR1 and CDR2 are DFQATT and SNEGSKA (reference sequence). The CDR3 loop spans 11 amino acids. Between the trimmed V and J ends, which lost 2 bases and 5 bases, there was a span of 7 bases. Here the CDR3 reads CSARTGDEQYF. The DNA of the CDR3 is TGCAGTGCTAGAACTGGGGACGAGCAGTACTTC.

The chain has TRBV9 and TRBJ1-4; weak D call: TRBD1 (5 bases). CDR1 SGDLS and CDR2 YYNGEE come from the germline V gene. V shed 0 bases and J shed 3 bases, with 6 bases lying between them. This CDR3 has 14 residues. CDR3 bases: TGTGCCAGCAGCGTAGCGGGGGCTAATGAAAAACTGTTTTTT. Encoded protein: CASSVAGANEKLFF.

This chain links TRBV7-3 with TRBJ2-1, with D perhaps matching TRBD1 (6 bases). CDR1 SGHTA and CDR2 FQGTGA come from the germline V gene. V was pared by 5 bases and J by 1 base, with 12 bases between. The CDR3 is 15 residues long. The CDR3: CASSAGQPSYNEQFF. CDR3 bases: TGTGCCAGCAGCGCTGGACAGCCTTCCTACAATGAGCAGTTCTTC.

The gene calls are TRBV18 and TRBJ1-4; a possible D gene is TRBD1 (6 bases). The V gene's germline CDR1 is KGHSH and CDR2 LQKENI. V was shortened by 6 bases and J by 8 bases, with 22 bases between the two germline ends. The CDR3 is 16 residues long. Here the CDR3 reads CASSLQGNRKGEKLFF. The CDR3 coding sequence is TGTGCCAGCTCCCTACAGGGCAACAGGAAGGGAGAAAAACTGTTTTTT.